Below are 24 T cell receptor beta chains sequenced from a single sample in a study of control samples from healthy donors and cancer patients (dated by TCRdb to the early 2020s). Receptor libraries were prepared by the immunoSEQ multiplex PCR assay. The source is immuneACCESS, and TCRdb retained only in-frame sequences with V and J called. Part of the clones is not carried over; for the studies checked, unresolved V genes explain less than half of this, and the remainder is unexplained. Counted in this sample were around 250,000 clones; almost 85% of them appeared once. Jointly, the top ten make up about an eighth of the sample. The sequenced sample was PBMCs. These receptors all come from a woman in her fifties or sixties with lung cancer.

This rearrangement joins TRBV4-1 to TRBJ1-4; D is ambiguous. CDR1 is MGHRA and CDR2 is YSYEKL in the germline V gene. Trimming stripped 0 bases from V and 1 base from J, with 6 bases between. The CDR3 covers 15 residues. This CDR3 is CASSQDPVTNEKLFF. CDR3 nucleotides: TGCGCCAGCAGCCAAGACCCGGTAACTAATGAAAAACTGTTTTTT.

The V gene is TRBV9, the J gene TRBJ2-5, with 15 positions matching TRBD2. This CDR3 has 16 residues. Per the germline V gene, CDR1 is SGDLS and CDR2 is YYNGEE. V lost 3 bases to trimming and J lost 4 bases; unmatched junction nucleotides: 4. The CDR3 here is CASSEGLAGGRETQYF. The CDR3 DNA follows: TGTGCCAGCAGCGAGGGACTAGCGGGAGGACGAGAGACCCAGTACTTC.

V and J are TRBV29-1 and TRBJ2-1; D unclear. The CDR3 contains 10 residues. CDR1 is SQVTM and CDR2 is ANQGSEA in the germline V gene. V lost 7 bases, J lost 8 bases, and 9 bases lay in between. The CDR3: CSAGIDEQFF. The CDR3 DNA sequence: TGCAGCGCTGGTATCGATGAGCAGTTCTTC.

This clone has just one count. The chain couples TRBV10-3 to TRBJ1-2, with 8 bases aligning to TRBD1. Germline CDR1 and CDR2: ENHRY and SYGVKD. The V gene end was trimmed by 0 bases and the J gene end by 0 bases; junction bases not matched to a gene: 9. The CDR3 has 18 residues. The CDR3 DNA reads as TGTGCCATCAGTGAGTCTTTAGGACAGGGTCCGACTAACTATGGCTACACCTTC. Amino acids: CAISESLGQGPTNYGYTF.

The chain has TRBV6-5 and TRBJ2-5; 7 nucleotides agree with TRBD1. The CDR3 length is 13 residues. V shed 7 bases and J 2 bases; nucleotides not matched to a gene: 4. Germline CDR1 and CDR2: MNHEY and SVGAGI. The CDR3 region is CASTRDSQETQYF. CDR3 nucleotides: TGTGCCAGCACCCGGGACAGTCAAGAGACCCAGTACTTC.

This CDR3 reads CASSIFPDSPLHF. In DNA, the CDR3 is TGTGCCAGTAGTATATTCCCAGATTCACCCCTCCACTTT. This chain connects TRBV19 to TRBJ1-6; no clear D. The CDR3 is 13 amino acids. The germline V gene has CDR1 LNHDA and CDR2 SQIVND (reference sequence). The V end was cut by 2 bases, the J end by 8 bases, with 7 bases between.

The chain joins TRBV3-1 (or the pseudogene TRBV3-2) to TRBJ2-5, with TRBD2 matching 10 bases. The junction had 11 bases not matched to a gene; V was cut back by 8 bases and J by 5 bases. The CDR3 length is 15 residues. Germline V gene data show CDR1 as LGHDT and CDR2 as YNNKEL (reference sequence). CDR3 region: CASSSQRGGLETQYF. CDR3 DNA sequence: TGTGCCAGCTCTTCCCAGCGGGGGGGCCTGGAGACCCAGTACTTC.

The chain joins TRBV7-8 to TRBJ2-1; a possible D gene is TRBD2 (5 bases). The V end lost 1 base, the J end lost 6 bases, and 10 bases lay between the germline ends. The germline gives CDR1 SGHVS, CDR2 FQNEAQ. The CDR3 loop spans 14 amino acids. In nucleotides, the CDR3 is TGTGCCAGCAGCTTAGGAGGTGCGGGCAATGAGCAGTTCTTC. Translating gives CASSLGGAGNEQFF. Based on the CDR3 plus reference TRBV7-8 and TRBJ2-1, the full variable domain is GAGVSQSPRYKVAKRGQDVALRCDPISGHVSLFWYQQALGQGPEFLTYFQNEAQLDKSGLPSDRFFAERPEGSVSTLKIQRTQQEDSAVYLCASSLGGAGNEQFFGPGTRLTVL.

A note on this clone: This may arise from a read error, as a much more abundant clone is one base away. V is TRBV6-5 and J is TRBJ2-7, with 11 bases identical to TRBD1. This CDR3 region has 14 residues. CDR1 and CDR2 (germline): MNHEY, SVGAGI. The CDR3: CANSLIGQGAEQYF. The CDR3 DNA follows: TGTGCCAACAGTTTAATTGGACAGGGGGCCGAGCAGTACTTC.

This CDR3 reads CASSLTGRGDYEQYF. In DNA, the CDR3 is TGTGCCAGCAGCTTAACGGGCAGAGGTGACTACGAGCAGTACTTC. The chain employs TRBV7-6 and TRBJ2-7, with D hard to call. Germline V lookup: CDR1 SGHVS, CDR2 FNYEAQ. This CDR3 has 15 amino acids. V lost 2 bases to trimming and J lost 3 bases, with 14 bases between them. The entire variable domain, with the rest obtained from reference TRBV7-6 and TRBJ2-7, is as follows: GAGVSQSPRYKVTKRGQDVALRCDPISGHVSLYWYRQALGQGPEFLTYFNYEAQQDKSGLPNDRFSAERPEGSISTLTIQRTEQRDSAMYRCASSLTGRGDYEQYFGPGTRLTVT.

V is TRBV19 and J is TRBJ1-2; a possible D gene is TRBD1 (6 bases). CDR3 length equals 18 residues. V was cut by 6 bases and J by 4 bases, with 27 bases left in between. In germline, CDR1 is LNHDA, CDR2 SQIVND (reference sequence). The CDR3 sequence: CASSLLSVGGGSLYGYTF. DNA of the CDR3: TGTGCCAGTAGCCTCCTATCTGTTGGGGGCGGTTCCCTCTATGGCTACACCTTC. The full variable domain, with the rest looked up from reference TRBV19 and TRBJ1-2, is DGGITQSPKYLFRKEGQNVTLSCEQNLNHDAMYWYRQDPGQGLRLIYYSQIVNDFQKGDIAEGYSVSREKKESFPLTVTSAQKNPTAFYLCASSLLSVGGGSLYGYTFGSGTRLTVV.

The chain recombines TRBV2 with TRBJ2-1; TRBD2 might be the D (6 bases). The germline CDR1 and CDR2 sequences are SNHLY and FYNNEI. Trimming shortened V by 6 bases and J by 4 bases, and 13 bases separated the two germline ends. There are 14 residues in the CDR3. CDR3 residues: CASSGSGSYNEQFF. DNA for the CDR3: TGTGCCAGCAGCGGGAGCGGGTCGTACAATGAGCAGTTCTTC.

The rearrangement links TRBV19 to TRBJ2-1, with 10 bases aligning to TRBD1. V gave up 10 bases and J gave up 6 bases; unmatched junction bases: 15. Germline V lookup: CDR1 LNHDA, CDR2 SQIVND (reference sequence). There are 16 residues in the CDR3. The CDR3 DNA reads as TGTGCCACCAACCCGACAGGGGGCCTGCGGGGCAATGAGCAGTTCTTC. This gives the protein CATNPTGGLRGNEQFF.

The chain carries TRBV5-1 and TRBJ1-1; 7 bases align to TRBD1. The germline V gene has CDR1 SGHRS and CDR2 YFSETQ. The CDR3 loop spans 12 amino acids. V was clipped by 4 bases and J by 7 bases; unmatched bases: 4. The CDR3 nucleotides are TGCGCCAGCAGCACACAGGGGATTGAAGCTTTCTTT. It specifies CASSTQGIEAFF.

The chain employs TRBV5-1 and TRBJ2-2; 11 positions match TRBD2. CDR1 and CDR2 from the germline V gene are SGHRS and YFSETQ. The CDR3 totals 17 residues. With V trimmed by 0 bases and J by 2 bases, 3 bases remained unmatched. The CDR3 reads CASSLAGLAGNTGELFF. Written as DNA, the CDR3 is TGCGCCAGCAGCTTGGCCGGACTAGCGGGTAACACCGGGGAGCTGTTTTTT.

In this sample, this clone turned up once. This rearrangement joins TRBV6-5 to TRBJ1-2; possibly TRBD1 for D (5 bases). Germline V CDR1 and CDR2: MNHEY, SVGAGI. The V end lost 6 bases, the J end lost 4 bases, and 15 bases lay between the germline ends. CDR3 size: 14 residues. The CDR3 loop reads CASSPGTQGYGYTF. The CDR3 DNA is TGTGCCAGCAGCCCCGGGACCCAAGGCTATGGCTACACCTTC.

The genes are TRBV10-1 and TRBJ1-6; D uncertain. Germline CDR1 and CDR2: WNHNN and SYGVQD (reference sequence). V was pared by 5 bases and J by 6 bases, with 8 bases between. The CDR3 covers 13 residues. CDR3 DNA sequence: TGCGCCAGCAGTTCGACGCTTAATTCACCCCTCCACTTT. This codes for CASSSTLNSPLHF.

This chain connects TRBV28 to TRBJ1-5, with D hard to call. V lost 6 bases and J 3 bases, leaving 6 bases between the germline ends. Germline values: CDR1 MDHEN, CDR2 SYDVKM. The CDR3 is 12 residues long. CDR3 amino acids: CASSSLNQPQHF. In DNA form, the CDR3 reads TGTGCCAGCAGCTCCCTCAATCAGCCCCAGCATTTT.

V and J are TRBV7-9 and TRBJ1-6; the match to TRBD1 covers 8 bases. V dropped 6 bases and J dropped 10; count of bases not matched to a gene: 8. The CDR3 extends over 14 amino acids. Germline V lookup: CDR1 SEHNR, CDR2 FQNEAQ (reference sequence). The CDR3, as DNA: TGTGCCAGCAGGGTACAGGGGGGGAGGTCACCCCTCCACTTT. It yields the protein CASRVQGGRSPLHF.

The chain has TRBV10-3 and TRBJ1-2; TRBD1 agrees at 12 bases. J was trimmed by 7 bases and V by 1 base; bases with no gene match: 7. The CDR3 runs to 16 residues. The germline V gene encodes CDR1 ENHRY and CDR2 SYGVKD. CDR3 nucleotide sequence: TGTGCCATCAGTGAGTATGGGACAGGGGGCGCCGGTGGCTACACCTTC. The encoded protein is CAISEYGTGGAGGYTF.

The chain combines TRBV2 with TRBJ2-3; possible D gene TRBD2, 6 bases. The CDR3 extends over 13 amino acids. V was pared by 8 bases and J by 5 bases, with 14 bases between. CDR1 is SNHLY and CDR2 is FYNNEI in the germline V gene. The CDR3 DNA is TGTGCCAGCCGCCGCGGGACGGGAGATACGCAGTATTTT. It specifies CASRRGTGDTQYF. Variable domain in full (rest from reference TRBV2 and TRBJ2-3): EPEVTQTPSHQVTQMGQEVILRCVPISNHLYFYWYRQILGQKVEFLVSFYNNEISEKSEIFDDQFSVERPDGSNFTLKIRSTKLEDSAMYFCASRRGTGDTQYFGPGTRLTVL.

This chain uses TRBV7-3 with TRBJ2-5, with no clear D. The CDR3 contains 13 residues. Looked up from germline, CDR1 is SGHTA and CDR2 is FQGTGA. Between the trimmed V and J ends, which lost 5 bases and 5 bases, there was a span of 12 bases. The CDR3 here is CASSQGTSETQYF. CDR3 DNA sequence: TGTGCCAGCAGCCAAGGAACCTCGGAGACCCAGTACTTC. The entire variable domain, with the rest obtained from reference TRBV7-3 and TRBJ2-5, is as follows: GAGVSQTPSNKVTEKGKYVELRCDPISGHTALYWYRQSLGQGPEFLIYFQGTGAADDSGLPNDRFFAVRPEGSVSTLKIQRTERGDSAVYLCASSQGTSETQYFGPGTRLLVL.

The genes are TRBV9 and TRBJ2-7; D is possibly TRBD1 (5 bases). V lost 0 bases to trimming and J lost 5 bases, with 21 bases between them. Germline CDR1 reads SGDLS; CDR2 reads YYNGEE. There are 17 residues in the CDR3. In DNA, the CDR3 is TGTGCCAGCAGCGTAGGATTTACGGCAGGGAATCCCAACGAGCAGTACTTC. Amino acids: CASSVGFTAGNPNEQYF. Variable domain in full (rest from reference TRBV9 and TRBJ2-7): DSGVTQTPKHLITATGQRVTLRCSPRSGDLSVYWYQQSLDQGLQFLIQYYNGEERAKGNILERFSAQQFPDLHSELNLSSLELGDSALYFCASSVGFTAGNPNEQYFGPGTRLTVT.

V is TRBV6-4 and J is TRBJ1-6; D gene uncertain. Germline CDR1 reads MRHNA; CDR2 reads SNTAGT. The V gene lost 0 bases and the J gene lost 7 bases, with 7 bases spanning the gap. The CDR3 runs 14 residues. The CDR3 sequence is CASSDSLGNSPLHF. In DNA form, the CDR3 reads TGTGCCAGCAGTGACTCCCTCGGGAATTCACCCCTCCACTTT.